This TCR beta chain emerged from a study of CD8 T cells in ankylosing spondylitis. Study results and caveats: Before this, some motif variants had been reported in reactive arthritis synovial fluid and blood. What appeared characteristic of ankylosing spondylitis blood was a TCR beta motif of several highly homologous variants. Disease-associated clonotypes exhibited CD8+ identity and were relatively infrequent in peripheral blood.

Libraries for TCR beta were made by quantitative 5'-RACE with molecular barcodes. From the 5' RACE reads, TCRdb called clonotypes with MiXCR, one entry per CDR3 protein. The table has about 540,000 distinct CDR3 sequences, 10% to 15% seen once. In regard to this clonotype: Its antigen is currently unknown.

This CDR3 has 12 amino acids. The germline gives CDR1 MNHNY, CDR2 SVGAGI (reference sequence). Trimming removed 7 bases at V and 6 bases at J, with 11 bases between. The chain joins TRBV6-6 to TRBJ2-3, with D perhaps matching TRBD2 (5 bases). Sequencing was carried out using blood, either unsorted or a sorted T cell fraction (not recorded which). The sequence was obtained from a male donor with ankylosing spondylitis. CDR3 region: CASTGLGDTQYF. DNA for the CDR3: TGTGCCAGCACCGGACTGGGGGATACGCAGTATTTT.